The subject of this entry is one T cell receptor beta chain. After thawing and overnight rest, PBMC were stained with GMM-loaded CD1B tetramer, viability dye and anti-CD3 for sorting. CD1B tetramers were loaded with Rhodococcus equi-derived C32 glucose monomycolate. Before cryopreservation, the sorted PBMC lost their CD14-expressing monocytes. Approximately 95,000 tetramer-negative cells were sorted from each donor. These data belong to a study of T cells in tuberculosis. Study overall: T cells were selected with CD1B tetramers loaded with glucose monomycolate.

Chain pairing is unknown; alpha and beta were sequenced separately. Profiled with immunoSEQ multiplex PCR; TCRdb holds only in-frame clones, not every one. The sample holds 85,000 to 100,000 clones; approximately 90% are singletons and the top ten take around 2%. V was clipped by 0 bases and J by 2 bases, with 13 bases between them. Germline CDR1 MGHRA, CDR2 YSYEKL. The CDR3 is made up of 16 amino acids. The receptor was derived from an adult woman with latent tuberculosis. This chain connects TRBV4-1 to TRBJ1-2; tentatively, D is TRBD1 (6 bases). What was sequenced was CD1b-GMM tetramer-negative cells sorted from PBMCs. CDR3 loop: CASSQDPGQHNYGYTF. DNA for the CDR3: TGCGCCAGCAGCCAAGACCCCGGACAGCACAACTATGGCTACACCTTC.